One sample yielded the 17 T cell receptor beta chains listed below, sequenced in a study of blood T cell repertoires in COVID-19. Method: immunoSEQ multiplex PCR; TCRdb's copy keeps in-frame clones and lacks some. The sample records about 120,000 clones, roughly 82% being singletons. The sequenced sample consisted of peripheral blood. The receptors were sampled from a human donor in a cohort sampled during active COVID-19.

This chain's CDR3 is CASSLDPGGNTGELFF. In DNA form, the CDR3 reads TGTGCCAGCAGCTTAGATCCGGGGGGGAACACCGGGGAGCTGTTTTTT. The chain recombines TRBV11-2 with TRBJ2-2; 7 bases are shared with TRBD2. Trimming cost V 0 bases and J 1 base; bases outside gene matches: 2. The CDR3 is made up of 16 amino acids. Germline loops: CDR1 SGHAT, CDR2 FQNNGV.

The chain recombines TRBV6-2 or TRBV6-3 with TRBJ1-1, with D hard to call. V was trimmed by 6 bases and J by 7 bases, leaving 24 bases between them. Germline assignment: CDR1 MNHEY and CDR2 SVGEGT. CDR3 length: 16 amino acids. CDR3 DNA: TGTGCCAGCAGCCGCCCTTTTCCGGGGTCCCGGAGTGAAGCTTTCTTT. This translates into CASSRPFPGSRSEAFF.

The chain employs TRBV4-2 and TRBJ2-2; TRBD2 agrees at 8 bases. V was pared by 0 bases and J by 2 bases, with 5 bases of the junction left unmatched. CDR3 length: 17 amino acids. Germline V gives CDR1 LGHNA, CDR2 YNFKEQ. CDR3 protein: CASSQDTGGGNTGELFF. CDR3 DNA: TGTGCCAGCAGCCAAGATACGGGGGGGGGCAACACCGGGGAGCTGTTTTTT.

This chain links TRBV6-5 with TRBJ2-7; perhaps TRBD2 as D (5 bases). The V end was cut by 6 bases, the J end by 6 bases, with 12 bases between. Germline V gene sequence: CDR1 MNHEY, CDR2 SVGAGI. The CDR3 runs 12 residues. Here the CDR3 reads CASSRATSEQYF. The DNA for the CDR3 is TGTGCCAGCAGCCGGGCAACTAGCGAGCAGTACTTC.

A single count supports this clone. The chain joins TRBV6-5 to TRBJ2-7; 9 bases fit TRBD1. With 6 bases clipped from V and 3 bases from J, the junction kept 9 bases outside the gene matches. The CDR3 runs 15 residues. Germline values: CDR1 MNHEY, CDR2 SVGAGI. The CDR3 DNA reads as TGTGCCAGCAGGGGCGGACAGGGGACCCGCTACGAGCAGTACTTC. Encoded protein: CASRGGQGTRYEQYF.

V gene TRBV25-1 combines with J gene TRBJ1-1; a possible D gene is TRBD1 (6 bases). CDR1 is MGHDK, CDR2 SYGVNS, per germline. V was pared by 8 bases and J by 0 bases, with 13 bases between. The CDR3 runs 14 residues. This CDR3 reads CASLQTGLNTEAFF. The CDR3 DNA sequence: TGTGCCAGCCTCCAAACAGGGCTGAACACTGAAGCTTTCTTT.

Written as DNA, the CDR3 is TGTGCCAGCAGTACCCTACAGGGGTGGACCTACAATGAGCAGTTCTTC. Protein sequence: CASSTLQGWTYNEQFF. This chain uses TRBV28 with TRBJ2-1; 7 positions agree with TRBD1. The CDR3 totals 16 residues. V lost 5 bases, J lost 2 bases, and 9 bases stayed unmatched. Per the germline V gene, CDR1 is MDHEN and CDR2 is SYDVKM.

This chain connects TRBV6-6 to TRBJ1-2; TRBD1 matches at 8 bases. CDR3 length equals 14 residues. J was trimmed by 4 bases and V by 6 bases; bases with no gene match: 7. Germline assignment: CDR1 MNHNY and CDR2 SVGAGI (reference sequence). The CDR3 spells CASRPTGTGYGYTF. CDR3 nucleotides: TGTGCCAGCAGACCTACCGGGACAGGCTATGGCTACACCTTC.

The V and J genes are TRBV3-1 (or the pseudogene TRBV3-2) and TRBJ2-4; 7 positions match TRBD1. V trimming: 0 bases; J trimming: 7 bases; junction bases outside the gene matches: 6. The germline V gene encodes CDR1 LGHDT and CDR2 YNNKEL (reference sequence). The CDR3 spans 15 residues. CDR3 sequence (DNA): TGTGCCAGCAGCCAAGATTACTGGACAGGCAACATTCAGTACTTC. This translates into CASSQDYWTGNIQYF.

The chain combines TRBV15 with TRBJ2-5; possibly TRBD2 for D (6 bases). V was trimmed by 1 base and J by 1 base, leaving 13 bases between them. Germline-derived CDR1 and CDR2 are LNHNV and YYDKDF (reference sequence). The CDR3 spans 16 residues. DNA of the CDR3: TGTGCCACCAGCAGAGGTGACAGCGGGTCCCAAGAGACCCAGTACTTC. It specifies CATSRGDSGSQETQYF.

The sample holds one count of this clone. This chain links TRBV25-1 with TRBJ1-1; D perhaps matches TRBD1 (6 bases). CDR3 length equals 13 residues. The germline CDR1 and CDR2 sequences are MGHDK and SYGVNS. V was shortened by 6 bases and J by 1 base, with 9 bases between the two germline ends. CDR3 nucleotide sequence: TGTGCCAGCAGGAGGGACAAGAACACTGAAGCTTTCTTT. Amino acids: CASRRDKNTEAFF.

CDR3 sequence (DNA): TGCGCCAGCAGCTCGGGGGGGACAGGGCCTCCCGAGCAGTACTTC. As protein: CASSSGGTGPPEQYF. The gene calls are TRBV5-1 and TRBJ2-7; D is perhaps TRBD1 (9 bases). This CDR3 is 15 amino acids long. The ends were cut back, 3 bases at V and 6 bases at J, with 19 bases in the middle. Germline lookup yields CDR1 SGHRS and CDR2 YFSETQ.

This chain uses TRBV6-5 with TRBJ1-5; the D gene is possibly TRBD1 (5 bases). Trimming took off 6 bases at V and 6 bases at J, with 12 bases between the two ends. Germline V gene data show CDR1 as MNHEY and CDR2 as SVGAGI. CDR3 length: 13 residues. The CDR3 DNA follows: TGTGCCAGCAGGCCTCAGGGCGGTCAGCCCCAGCATTTT. Translated, it gives CASRPQGGQPQHF.

The rearrangement joins TRBV29-1 to TRBJ1-3; the match to TRBD1 covers 10 bases. V was pared by 5 bases and J by 2 bases, with 9 bases of the junction left unmatched. This CDR3 region has 16 residues. Germline V gene lookup returns CDR1 SQVTM and CDR2 ANQGSEA. CDR3 sequence: CSVSWGQGTTGNTIYF. CDR3 DNA sequence: TGCAGCGTTAGTTGGGGACAGGGGACGACTGGAAACACCATATATTTT.

This clone was observed a handful of times. The rearrangement links TRBV6-5 to TRBJ1-5; D call uncertain. Trimming removed 8 bases from V and 0 bases from J, with 14 bases in between. The germline CDR1 and CDR2 sequences are MNHEY and SVGAGI. This CDR3 comprises 15 residues. The CDR3 coding sequence is TGTGCCAGCTCTTCGCAGGCCTCTAGCAATCAGCCCCAGCATTTT. It encodes CASSSQASSNQPQHF.

The rearrangement joins TRBV29-1 to TRBJ2-1; 9 bases align to TRBD2. Trimming removed 6 bases from V and 8 bases from J; junction bases left unmatched: 14. Germline V gene sequence: CDR1 SQVTM, CDR2 ANQGSEA. The CDR3 covers 15 residues. The chain's CDR3 is CSVKHSAGGVHEQFF. The DNA for the CDR3 is TGCAGCGTCAAACACTCGGCGGGGGGGGTACATGAGCAGTTCTTC.

This clone was detected once. The chain joins TRBV13 to TRBJ2-5, with TRBD1 matching over 7 bases. The ends lost 2 bases at V and 5 bases at J; junction bases unmatched: 8. The CDR3 length is 15 residues. Germline CDR1 PRHDT, CDR2 FYEKMQ (reference sequence). The CDR3 spells CASSLRRQGLETQYF. CDR3 bases: TGTGCCAGCAGCTTAAGAAGACAGGGATTGGAGACCCAGTACTTC.